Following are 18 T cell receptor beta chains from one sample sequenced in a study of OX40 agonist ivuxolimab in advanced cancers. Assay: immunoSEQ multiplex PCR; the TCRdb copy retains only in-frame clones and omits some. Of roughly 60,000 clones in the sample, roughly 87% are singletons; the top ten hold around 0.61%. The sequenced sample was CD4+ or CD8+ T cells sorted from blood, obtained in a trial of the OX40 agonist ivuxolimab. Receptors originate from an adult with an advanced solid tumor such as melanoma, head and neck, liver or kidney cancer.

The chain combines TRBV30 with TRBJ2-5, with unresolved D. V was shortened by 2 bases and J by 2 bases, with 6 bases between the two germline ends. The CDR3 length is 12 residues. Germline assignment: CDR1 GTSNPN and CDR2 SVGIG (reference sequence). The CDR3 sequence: CAWSKGQETQYF. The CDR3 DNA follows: TGTGCCTGGAGTAAGGGACAAGAGACCCAGTACTTC.

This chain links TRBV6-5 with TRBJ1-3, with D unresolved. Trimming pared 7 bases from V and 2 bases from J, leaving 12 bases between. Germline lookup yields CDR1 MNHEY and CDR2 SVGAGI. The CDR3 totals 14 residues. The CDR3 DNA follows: TGTGCCAGCACCCAGGTTGGTCCTGGAAACACCATATATTTT. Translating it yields CASTQVGPGNTIYF.

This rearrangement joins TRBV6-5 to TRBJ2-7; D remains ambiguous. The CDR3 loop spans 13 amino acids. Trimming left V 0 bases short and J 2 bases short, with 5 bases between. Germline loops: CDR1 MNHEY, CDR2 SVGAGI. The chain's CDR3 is CASSYSGPYEQYF. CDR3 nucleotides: TGTGCCAGCAGTTACTCTGGTCCCTACGAGCAGTACTTC.

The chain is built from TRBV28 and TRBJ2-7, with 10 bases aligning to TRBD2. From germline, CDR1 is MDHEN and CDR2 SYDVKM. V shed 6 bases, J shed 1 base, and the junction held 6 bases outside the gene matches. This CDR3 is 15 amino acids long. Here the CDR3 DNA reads TGTGCCAGCAGGTATACTAGCGGGGCATCCTACGAGCAGTACTTC. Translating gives CASRYTSGASYEQYF.

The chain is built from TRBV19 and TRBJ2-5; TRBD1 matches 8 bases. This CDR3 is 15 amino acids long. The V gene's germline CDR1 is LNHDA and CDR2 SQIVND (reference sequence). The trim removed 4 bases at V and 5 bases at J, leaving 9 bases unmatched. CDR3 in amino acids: CASSKRQGAEETQYF. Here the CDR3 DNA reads TGTGCCAGTAGTAAACGTCAGGGGGCGGAGGAGACCCAGTACTTC.

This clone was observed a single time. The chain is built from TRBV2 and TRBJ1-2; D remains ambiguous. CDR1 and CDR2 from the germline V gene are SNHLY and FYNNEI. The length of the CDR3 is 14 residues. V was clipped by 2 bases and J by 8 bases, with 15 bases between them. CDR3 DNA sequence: TGTGCCAGCAGTGAAACGGCGGATGATCGCGGCTACACCTTC. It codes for CASSETADDRGYTF. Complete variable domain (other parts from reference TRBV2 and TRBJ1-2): EPEVTQTPSHQVTQMGQEVILRCVPISNHLYFYWYRQILGQKVEFLVSFYNNEISEKSEIFDDQFSVERPDGSNFTLKIRSTKLEDSAMYFCASSETADDRGYTFGSGTRLTVV.

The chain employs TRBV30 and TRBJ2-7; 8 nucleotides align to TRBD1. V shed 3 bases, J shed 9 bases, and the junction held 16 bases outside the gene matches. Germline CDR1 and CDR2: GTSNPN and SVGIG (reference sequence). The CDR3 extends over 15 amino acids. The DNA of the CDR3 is TGTGCCTGGAGAACCCAGGGGGCGTCTACCCTCGCGCAGTACTTC. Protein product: CAWRTQGASTLAQYF.

This chain's CDR3 is CASSLYVAGGRNEQFF. The CDR3 DNA is TGTGCCAGCAGCTTATACGTGGCGGGAGGGCGCAATGAGCAGTTCTTC. The gene calls are TRBV7-6 and TRBJ2-1; the match to TRBD2 covers 9 bases. CDR1 and CDR2 from the germline V gene are SGHVS and FNYEAQ. The CDR3 totals 16 residues. After removal of 2 bases from V and 6 bases from J, the junction contained 8 bases not matched to a gene.

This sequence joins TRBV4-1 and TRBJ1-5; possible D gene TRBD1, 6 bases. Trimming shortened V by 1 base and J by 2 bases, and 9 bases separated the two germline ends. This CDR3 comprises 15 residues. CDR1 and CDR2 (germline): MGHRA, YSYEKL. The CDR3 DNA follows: TGCGCCAGCAGCCAAGGAGGGGGGGGCAATCAGCCCCAGCATTTT. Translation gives CASSQGGGGNQPQHF.

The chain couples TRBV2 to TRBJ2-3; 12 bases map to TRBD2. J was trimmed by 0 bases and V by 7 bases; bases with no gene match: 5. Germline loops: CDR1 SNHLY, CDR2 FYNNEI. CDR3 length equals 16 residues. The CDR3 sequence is CASKRTSGASTDTQYF. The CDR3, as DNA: TGTGCCAGCAAACGGACTAGCGGGGCTAGCACAGATACGCAGTATTTT. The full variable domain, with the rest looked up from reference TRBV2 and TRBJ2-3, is EPEVTQTPSHQVTQMGQEVILRCVPISNHLYFYWYRQILGQKVEFLVSFYNNEISEKSEIFDDQFSVERPDGSNFTLKIRSTKLEDSAMYFCASKRTSGASTDTQYFGPGTRLTVL.

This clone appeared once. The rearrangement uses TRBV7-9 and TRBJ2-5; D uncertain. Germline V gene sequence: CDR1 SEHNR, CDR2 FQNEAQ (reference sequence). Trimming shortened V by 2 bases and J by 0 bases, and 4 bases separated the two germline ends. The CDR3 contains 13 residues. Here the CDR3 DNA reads TGTGCCAGCAGCTTAACCGACCAAGAGACCCAGTACTTC. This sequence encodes CASSLTDQETQYF.

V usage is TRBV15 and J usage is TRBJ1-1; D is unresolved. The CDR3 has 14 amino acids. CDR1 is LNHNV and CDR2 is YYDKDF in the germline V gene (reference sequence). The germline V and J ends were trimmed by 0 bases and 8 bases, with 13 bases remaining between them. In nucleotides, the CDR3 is TGTGCCACCAGCAGAGATCCCACCCAAAGGGAAGCTTTCTTT. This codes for CATSRDPTQREAFF.

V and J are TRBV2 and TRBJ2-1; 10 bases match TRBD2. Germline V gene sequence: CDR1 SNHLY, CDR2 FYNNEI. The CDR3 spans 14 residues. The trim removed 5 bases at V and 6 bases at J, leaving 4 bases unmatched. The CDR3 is CASSLAGEPNEQFF. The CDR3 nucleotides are TGTGCCAGCAGTCTAGCGGGAGAACCCAATGAGCAGTTCTTC. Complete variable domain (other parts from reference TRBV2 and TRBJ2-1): EPEVTQTPSHQVTQMGQEVILRCVPISNHLYFYWYRQILGQKVEFLVSFYNNEISEKSEIFDDQFSVERPDGSNFTLKIRSTKLEDSAMYFCASSLAGEPNEQFFGPGTRLTVL.

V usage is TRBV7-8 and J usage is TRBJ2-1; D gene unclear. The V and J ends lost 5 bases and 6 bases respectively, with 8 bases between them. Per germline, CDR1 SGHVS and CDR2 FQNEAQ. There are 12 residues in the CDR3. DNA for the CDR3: TGTGCCAGCAGCCCGGTCCGCAATGAGCAGTTCTTC. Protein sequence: CASSPVRNEQFF.

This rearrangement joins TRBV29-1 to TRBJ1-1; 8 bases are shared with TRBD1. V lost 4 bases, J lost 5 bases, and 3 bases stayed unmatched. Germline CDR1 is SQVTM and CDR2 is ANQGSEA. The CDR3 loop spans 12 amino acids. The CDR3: CSVADRGTEAFF. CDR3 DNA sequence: TGCAGCGTTGCAGACAGGGGTACTGAAGCTTTCTTT.

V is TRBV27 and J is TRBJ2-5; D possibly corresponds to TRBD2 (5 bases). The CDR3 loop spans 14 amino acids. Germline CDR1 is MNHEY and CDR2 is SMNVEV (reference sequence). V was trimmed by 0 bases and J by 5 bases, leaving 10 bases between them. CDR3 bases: TGTGCCAGCAGTTTATCAACGGGAAGGGAGACCCAGTACTTC. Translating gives CASSLSTGRETQYF.

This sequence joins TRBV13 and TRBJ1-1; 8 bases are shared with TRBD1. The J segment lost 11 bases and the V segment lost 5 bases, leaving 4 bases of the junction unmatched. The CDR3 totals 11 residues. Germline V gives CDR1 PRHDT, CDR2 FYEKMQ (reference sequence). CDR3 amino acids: CASSLTGEAFF. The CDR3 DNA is TGTGCCAGCAGCCTGACAGGGGAGGCTTTCTTT.

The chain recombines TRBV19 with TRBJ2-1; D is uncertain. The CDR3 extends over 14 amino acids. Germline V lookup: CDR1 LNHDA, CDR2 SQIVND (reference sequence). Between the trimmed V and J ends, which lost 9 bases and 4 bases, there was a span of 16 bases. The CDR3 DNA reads TGTGCCAGAAAGAGGTCGGCTGCTTACAATGAGCAGTTCTTC. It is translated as CARKRSAAYNEQFF.